Listed below are T cell receptor beta chains from one sample, sequenced in a study of OX40 agonist ivuxolimab in advanced cancers. Libraries were prepared by immunoSEQ multiplex PCR; TCRdb keeps only in-frame clonotypes and omits some of them. This sample has some 120,000 clones; 85% to 95% occur once, and the top ten carry approximately 0.81%. Material: CD4+ or CD8+ T cells sorted from blood, obtained in a trial of the OX40 agonist ivuxolimab. The origin of the receptors is an adult with an advanced solid tumor such as melanoma, head and neck, liver or kidney cancer. Each CDR3 is given with its conserved first and last residue. A D gene is named only where the DNA matches it firmly. The listing skips clone size in some rows; elsewhere it reads once, few, many or a size class.

TRBV9	NA	TRBD1	TRBJ2-7	CASSVGDRGVYEQYF	TGTGCCAGCAGCGTAGGGGACAGGGGGGTTTACGAGCAGTACTTC
TRBV19	once	NA	TRBJ1-5	CASSIVVGAGNQPQHF	TGTGCCAGTAGTATCGTGGTAGGGGCAGGCAATCAGCCCCAGCATTTT
TRBV7-7	NA	NA	TRBJ1-4	CASSAGRGLNEKLFF	TGTGCTAGCAGCGCCGGGAGGGGCCTTAATGAAAAACTGTTTTTT
TRBV5-1	once	NA	TRBJ2-5	CASSPGSEGETQYF	TGCGCCAGCAGCCCTGGAAGCGAAGGAGAGACCCAGTACTTC
TRBV5-5	once	NA	TRBJ1-2	CASSLSGDYGYTF	TGTGCCAGCAGCTTGTCAGGGGACTATGGCTACACCTTC
TRBV9	once	NA	TRBJ1-1	CASSVDTTWNTEAFF	TGTGCCAGCAGCGTCGATACGACATGGAACACTGAAGCTTTCTTT
TRBV5-4	NA	NA	TRBJ1-2	CASSPRAAYGYTF	TGTGCCAGCAGCCCCCGCGCAGCCTATGGCTACACCTTC
TRBV11-2	NA	NA	TRBJ1-5	CASSLGPADQPQHF	TGTGCCAGCAGCTTAGGCCCAGCGGATCAGCCCCAGCATTTT
TRBV27	once	TRBD1	TRBJ1-2	CASSSGRTGGVYGYTF	TGTGCCAGCAGTTCGGGCAGGACAGGGGGCGTCTATGGCTACACCTTC
TRBV15	NA	NA	TRBJ1-5	CATSQSSNQPQHF	TGTGCCACCAGCCAATCTAGCAATCAGCCCCAGCATTTT
TRBV11-3	NA	NA	TRBJ2-7	CASKTPPYEQYF	TGTGCCAGCAAAACCCCCCCCTACGAGCAGTACTTC
TRBV19	NA	TRBD2	TRBJ2-3	CASAGTSGRDTQYF	TGTGCCAGTGCCGGGACTAGCGGGAGAGATACGCAGTATTTT
TRBV2	NA	NA	TRBJ1-2	CASSWGGRGYGYTF	TGTGCCAGCAGTTGGGGGGGAAGAGGCTATGGCTACACCTTC
TRBV2	once	NA	TRBJ2-2	CASSEEASANTGELFF	TGTGCCAGCAGTGAAGAGGCTAGCGCCAACACCGGGGAGCTGTTTTTT
TRBV9	NA	NA	TRBJ1-4	CASSPSDRSTNEKLFF	TGTGCCAGCAGCCCGAGTGACAGGTCAACTAATGAAAAACTGTTTTTT
TRBV2	NA	TRBD1	TRBJ1-5	CARGTGKGNQPQHF	TGTGCCAGGGGGACAGGGAAGGGCAATCAGCCCCAGCATTTT
TRBV28	NA	TRBD2	TRBJ2-3	CASSLTGTSLSSTDTQYF	TGTGCCAGCAGCCTAACCGGGACTAGCTTGTCTAGCACAGATACGCAGTATTTT
TRBV6-5	NA	NA	TRBJ2-3	CASSPNTDTQYF	TGTGCCAGCAGTCCGAACACAGATACGCAGTATTTT
TRBV4-2	NA	NA	TRBJ2-1	CASSGSSDEQFF	TGTGCCAGCAGCGGGAGCAGCGATGAGCAGTTCTTC
TRBV5-1	NA	NA	TRBJ1-1	CASGNDGYTEAFF	TGCGCCAGCGGGAACGACGGATACACTGAAGCTTTCTTT
TRBV2	NA	NA	TRBJ1-1	CASRTGNAGTEAFF	TGTGCCAGCAGGACAGGAAACGCGGGGACTGAAGCTTTCTTT
TRBV6-1	once	NA	TRBJ1-1	CASSESSVAVTEAFF	TGTGCCAGCAGTGAATCCTCCGTCGCAGTCACTGAAGCTTTCTTT
TRBV29-1	NA	NA	TRBJ2-7	CSVEGETGSYEQYF	TGCAGCGTTGAAGGGGAAACAGGGTCCTACGAGCAGTACTTC
TRBV9	NA	TRBD2	TRBJ2-1	CASSGQAGLYNEQFF	TGTGCCAGCAGCGGACAAGCGGGACTCTACAATGAGCAGTTCTTC
TRBV6-4	NA	TRBD1	TRBJ1-1	CASSVDRAGTEAFF	TGTGCCAGCAGTGTCGACAGGGCGGGGACTGAAGCTTTCTTT
TRBV7-2	once	TRBD1	TRBJ1-4	CASSLYRGREKLFF	TGTGCCAGCAGCTTGTACAGGGGTAGGGAAAAACTGTTTTTT
TRBV18	NA	NA	TRBJ1-2	CASSPPNSPNYGYTF	TGTGCCAGCTCACCACCTAACAGTCCGAACTATGGCTACACCTTC
TRBV29-1	NA	NA	TRBJ1-5	CSVAAGDSNQPQHF	TGCAGCGTTGCAGCAGGGGATAGCAATCAGCCCCAGCATTTT
TRBV19	NA	TRBD1	TRBJ1-5	CASSMSVGGASNQPQHF	TGTGCCAGTAGTATGTCGGTAGGGGGCGCTAGCAATCAGCCCCAGCATTTT
TRBV28	NA	TRBD1	TRBJ1-2	CASSRDRTYGYTF	TGTGCCAGCAGTCGGGACAGGACCTATGGCTACACCTTC
TRBV28	NA	NA	TRBJ2-3	CASGAADTQYF	TGTGCCAGCGGAGCGGCAGATACGCAGTATTTT
TRBV7-3	once	TRBD1	TRBJ2-3	CASSLGQGRTDTQYF	TGTGCCAGCAGCCTCGGACAGGGGCGGACAGATACGCAGTATTTT
TRBV10-3	NA	NA	TRBJ2-1	CAISAPSWGQYNEQFF	TGTGCCATCAGCGCGCCCTCGTGGGGGCAATACAATGAGCAGTTCTTC
TRBV5-4	NA	NA	TRBJ1-4	CASSTSRANEKLFF	TGTGCCAGCAGCACAAGTCGGGCTAATGAAAAACTGTTTTTT
TRBV5-4	NA	NA	TRBJ2-1	CASSFAGAAGNEQFF	TGTGCCAGCAGCTTTGCAGGGGCCGCGGGGAATGAGCAGTTCTTC
TRBV7-6	once	NA	TRBJ1-1	CASRKQGDTEAFF	TGTGCCAGCAGAAAACAGGGAGACACTGAAGCTTTCTTT
TRBV2	few	NA	TRBJ1-5	CASSEALWGGQPQHF	TGTGCCAGCAGTGAAGCGCTTTGGGGTGGTCAGCCCCAGCATTTT
TRBV18	once	TRBD1	TRBJ2-5	CASSPNSGQGSETQYF	TGTGCCAGCTCACCCAATTCGGGACAGGGGTCAGAGACCCAGTACTTC
TRBV18	NA	NA	TRBJ2-6	CASSQTGPSSGANVLTF	TGTGCCAGCTCACAGACAGGCCCCAGCTCTGGGGCCAACGTCCTGACTTTC
TRBV7-2	NA	TRBD1	TRBJ2-5	CASSRDRGTETQYF	TGTGCCAGCAGCCGGGACAGGGGGACGGAGACCCAGTACTTC
TRBV2	NA	NA	TRBJ2-5	CASRGAETQYF	TGTGCCAGCAGGGGAGCAGAGACCCAGTACTTC